The rows below give T cell receptor beta chains drawn from one sample of a study of blood T cell repertoires in COVID-19. TCRdb's copy holds only in-frame clones and misses some; the assay was immunoSEQ multiplex PCR. The top ten clones hold 4.4% of a sample with about 230,000 clones, about four fifths of them seen once. Sequenced sample: peripheral blood. Source of these receptors: a man in his fifties with active or convalescent COVID-19. Each CDR3 is given with its conserved first and last residue. D genes are given only for firm matches. Part of the rows lack a size; the others show once, few, many or a class for expanded clones.

j_call | v_call | clone_size | d_call | cdr3_nt | cdr3_aa
TRBJ2-3 | TRBV7-6 | . | . | TGTGCCAGCAGCCTATTCCAGGGTCAAGATACGCAGTATTTT | CASSLFQGQDTQYF
TRBJ2-3 | TRBV15 | . | TRBD2 | TGTGCCACCAGGGTCGGGGACCGCGGGAGGACAGATACGCAGTATTTT | CATRVGDRGRTDTQYF
TRBJ2-7 | TRBV7-3 | once | . | TGTGCCAGCAGCCTCACAGGGCAGGGGGGCCTCTACGAGCAGTACTTC | CASSLTGQGGLYEQYF
TRBJ2-7 | TRBV6-5 | . | TRBD1 | TGTGCCAGCAGCCAGGGGGCGCTTGTCTACGAGCAGTACTTC | CASSQGALVYEQYF
TRBJ1-1 | TRBV7-3 | . | . | TGTGCCAGCAGCTTAACTGGCAGGGGAACTGAAGCTTTCTTT | CASSLTGRGTEAFF
TRBJ1-2 | TRBV28 | . | . | TGTGCCAGCAGTTTGAGGGGAGGGTACCATGGCTACACCTTC | CASSLRGGYHGYTF
TRBJ2-2 | TRBV19 | . | TRBD1 | TGTGCCAGTAGTATAGGGACAGGGGGCATTACCGGGGAGCTGTTTTTT | CASSIGTGGITGELFF
TRBJ1-4 | TRBV2 | . | TRBD1 | TGTGCCAGCAACTACAGGGGGCTTAATGAAAAACTGTTTTTT | CASNYRGLNEKLFF
TRBJ2-1 | TRBV27 | . | TRBD2 | TGTGCCAGCAGAAGGACCCTAGCGGGGGGGGAGCAGTTCTTC | CASRRTLAGGEQFF
TRBJ1-2 | TRBV5-4 | . | TRBD1 | TGTGCCAGCAGCTTGGTAGGACAGGGGGCGCAGAATGGCTACACCTTC | CASSLVGQGAQNGYTF
TRBJ2-7 | TRBV28 | . | . | TGTGCCAGCAGTACCGCAGACGAGCAGTACTTC | CASSTADEQYF
TRBJ1-5 | TRBV19 | . | . | TGTGCCAGTAGTATAGAACGGGGGGCATATCAGCCCCAGCATTTT | CASSIERGAYQPQHF
TRBJ1-1 | TRBV3-1/TRBV3-2 | . | . | TGTGCCAGCAGCAAATATATGAACACTGAAGCTTTCTTT | CASSKYMNTEAFF
TRBJ2-7 | TRBV20-1 | . | . | TGCAGTGCTAGTTTGGAGGGTACCTACGAGCAGTACTTC | CSASLEGTYEQYF
TRBJ1-6 | TRBV5-1 | . | TRBD1 | TGCGCCAGCAGCGGGACAGGGAATTCACCCCTCCACTTT | CASSGTGNSPLHF
TRBJ2-3 | TRBV28 | . | . | TGTGCCAGCACCCCCGGGACAGATACGCAGTATTTT | CASTPGTDTQYF
TRBJ1-6 | TRBV6-6 | . | TRBD1 | TGTGCCAGCAGTTACTCGGCGGGACAGGGCTTTTCACCCCTCCACTTT | CASSYSAGQGFSPLHF
TRBJ1-1 | TRBV6-5 | . | . | TGTGCCACCCATAAGGTTGGGCAGATGAACACTGAAGCTTTCTTT | CATHKVGQMNTEAFF
TRBJ2-6 | TRBV6-2/TRBV6-3 | . | TRBD1 | TGTGCCAGCAGTTACACTCCCGGGACAGGGATCTCTGGGGCCAACGTCCTGACTTTC | CASSYTPGTGISGANVLTF